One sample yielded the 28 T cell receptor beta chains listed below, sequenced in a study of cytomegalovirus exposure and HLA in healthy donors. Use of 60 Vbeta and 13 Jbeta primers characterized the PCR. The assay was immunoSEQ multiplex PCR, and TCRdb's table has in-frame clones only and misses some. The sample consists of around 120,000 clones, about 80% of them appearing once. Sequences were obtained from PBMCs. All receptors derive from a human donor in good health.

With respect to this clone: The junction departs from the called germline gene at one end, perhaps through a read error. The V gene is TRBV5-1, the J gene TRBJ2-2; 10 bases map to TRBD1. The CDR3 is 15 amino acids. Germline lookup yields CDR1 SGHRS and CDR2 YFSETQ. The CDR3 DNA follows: TGTGCCAGCAGCTTCGGGACAGGGGTGACCGGGGAGCTGTTTTTT. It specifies CASSFGTGVTGELFF. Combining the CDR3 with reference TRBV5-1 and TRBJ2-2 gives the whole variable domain KAGVTQTPRYLIKTRGQQVTLSCSPISGHRSVSWYQQTPGQGLQFLFEYFSETQRNKGNFPGRFSGRQFSNSRSEMNVSTLELGDSALYLCASSFGTGVTGELFFGEGSRLTVL.

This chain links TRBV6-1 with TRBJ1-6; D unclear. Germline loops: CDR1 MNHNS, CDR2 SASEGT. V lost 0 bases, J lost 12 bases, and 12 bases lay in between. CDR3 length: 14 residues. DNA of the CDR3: TGTGCCAGCAGTGAAGCAACAGCCGGAGGACCCCTCCACTTT. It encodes CASSEATAGGPLHF.

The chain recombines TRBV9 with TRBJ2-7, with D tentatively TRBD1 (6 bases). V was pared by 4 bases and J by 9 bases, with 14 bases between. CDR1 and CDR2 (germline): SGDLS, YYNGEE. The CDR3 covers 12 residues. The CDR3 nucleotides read TGTGCCAGCAGCCCCGAAGGACAGCGGCAGTACTTC. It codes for CASSPEGQRQYF.

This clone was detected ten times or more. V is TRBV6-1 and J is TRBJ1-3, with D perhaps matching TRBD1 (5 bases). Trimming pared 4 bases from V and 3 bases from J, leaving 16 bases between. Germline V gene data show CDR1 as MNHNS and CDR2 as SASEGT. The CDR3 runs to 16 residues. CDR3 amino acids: CASSAGEGSGGNTIYF. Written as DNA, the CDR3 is TGTGCCAGCAGTGCGGGGGAGGGTTCTGGTGGAAACACCATATATTTT.

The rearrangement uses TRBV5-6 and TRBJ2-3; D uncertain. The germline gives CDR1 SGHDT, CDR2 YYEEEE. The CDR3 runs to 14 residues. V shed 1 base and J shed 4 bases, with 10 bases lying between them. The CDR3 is CASSLPTSADTQYF. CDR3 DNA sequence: TGTGCCAGCAGCTTGCCCACCAGTGCAGATACGCAGTATTTT. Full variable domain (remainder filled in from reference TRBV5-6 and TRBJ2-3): DAGVTQSPTHLIKTRGQQVTLRCSPKSGHDTVSWYQQALGQGPQFIFQYYEEEERQRGNFPDRFSGHQFPNYSSELNVNALLLGDSALYLCASSLPTSADTQYFGPGTRLTVL.

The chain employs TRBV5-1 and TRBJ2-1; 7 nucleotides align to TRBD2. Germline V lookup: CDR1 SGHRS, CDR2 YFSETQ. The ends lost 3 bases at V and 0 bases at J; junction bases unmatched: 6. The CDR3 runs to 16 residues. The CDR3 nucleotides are TGCGCCAGCAGCTGGGGGAGGGTTAGCTCCTACAATGAGCAGTTCTTC. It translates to CASSWGRVSSYNEQFF.

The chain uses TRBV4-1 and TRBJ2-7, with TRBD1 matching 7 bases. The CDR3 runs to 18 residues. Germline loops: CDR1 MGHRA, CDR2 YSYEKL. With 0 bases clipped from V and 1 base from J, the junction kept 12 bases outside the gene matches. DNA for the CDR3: TGCGCCAGCAGCCAAGAAGCAATTGGGGACAGACTTTCCTACGAGCAGTACTTC. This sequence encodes CASSQEAIGDRLSYEQYF.

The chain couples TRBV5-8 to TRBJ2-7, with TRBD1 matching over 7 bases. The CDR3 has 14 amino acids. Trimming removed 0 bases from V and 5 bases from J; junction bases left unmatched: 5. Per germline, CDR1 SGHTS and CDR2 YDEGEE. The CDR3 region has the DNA TGTGCCAGCAGCTTGGAGCAGGGGGACCACGAGCAGTACTTC. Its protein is CASSLEQGDHEQYF.

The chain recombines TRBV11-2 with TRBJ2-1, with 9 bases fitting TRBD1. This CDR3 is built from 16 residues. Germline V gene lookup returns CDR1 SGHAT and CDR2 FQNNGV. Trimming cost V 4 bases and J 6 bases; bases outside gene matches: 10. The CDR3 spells CASSSYRGPAINEQFF. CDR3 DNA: TGTGCCAGCAGCTCATACAGGGGGCCGGCGATCAATGAGCAGTTCTTC.

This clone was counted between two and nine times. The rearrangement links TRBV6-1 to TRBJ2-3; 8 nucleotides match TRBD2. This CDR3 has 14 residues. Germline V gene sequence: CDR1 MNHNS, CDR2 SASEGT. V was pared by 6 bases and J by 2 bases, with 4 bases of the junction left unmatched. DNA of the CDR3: TGTGCCAGCAGATTAGCGGGGACCACAGATACGCAGTATTTT. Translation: CASRLAGTTDTQYF.

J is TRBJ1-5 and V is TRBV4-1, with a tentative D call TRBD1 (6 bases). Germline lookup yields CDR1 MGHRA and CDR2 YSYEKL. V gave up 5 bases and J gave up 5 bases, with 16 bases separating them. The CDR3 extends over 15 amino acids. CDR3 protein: CASSSTGLGDQPQHF. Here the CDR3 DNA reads TGCGCCAGCAGCTCTACAGGGTTAGGGGATCAGCCCCAGCATTTT.

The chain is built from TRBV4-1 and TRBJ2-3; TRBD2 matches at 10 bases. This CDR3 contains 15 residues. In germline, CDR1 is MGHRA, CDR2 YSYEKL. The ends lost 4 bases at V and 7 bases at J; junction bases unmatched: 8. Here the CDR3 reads CASSRLAGVINTQYF. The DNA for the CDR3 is TGCGCCAGCAGCCGTCTAGCGGGGGTCATAAATACGCAGTATTTT.

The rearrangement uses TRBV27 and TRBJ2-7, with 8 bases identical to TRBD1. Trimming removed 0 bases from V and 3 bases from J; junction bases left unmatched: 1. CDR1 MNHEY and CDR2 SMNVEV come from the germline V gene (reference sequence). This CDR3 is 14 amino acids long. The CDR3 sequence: CASSLSTGGYEQYF. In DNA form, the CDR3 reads TGTGCCAGCAGTTTATCCACAGGGGGCTACGAGCAGTACTTC.

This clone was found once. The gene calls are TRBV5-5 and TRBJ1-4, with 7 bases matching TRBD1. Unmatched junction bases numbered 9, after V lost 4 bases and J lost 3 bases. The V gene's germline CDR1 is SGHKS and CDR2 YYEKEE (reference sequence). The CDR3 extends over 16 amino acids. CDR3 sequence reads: CASSQDPGQSNEKLFF. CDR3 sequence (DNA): TGTGCCAGCAGCCAGGATCCGGGACAGTCTAATGAAAAACTGTTTTTT.

The CDR3, as DNA: TGTGCCAGCAGCTTGACAGGGGGCTACAATGAGCAGTTCTTC. Translation gives CASSLTGGYNEQFF. The genes are TRBV7-3 and TRBJ2-1; TRBD1 aligns across 9 bases. Germline CDR1 reads SGHTA; CDR2 reads FQGTGA. The V gene end was trimmed by 3 bases and the J gene end by 3 bases; junction bases not matched to a gene: 0. This CDR3 has 14 residues.

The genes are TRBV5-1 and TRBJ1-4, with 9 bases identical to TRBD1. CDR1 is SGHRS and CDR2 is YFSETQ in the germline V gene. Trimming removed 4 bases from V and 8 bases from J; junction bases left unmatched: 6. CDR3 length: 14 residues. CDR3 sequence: CASSTDRGGEKLFF. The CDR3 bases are TGCGCCAGCAGCACGGACAGGGGAGGCGAAAAACTGTTTTTT.

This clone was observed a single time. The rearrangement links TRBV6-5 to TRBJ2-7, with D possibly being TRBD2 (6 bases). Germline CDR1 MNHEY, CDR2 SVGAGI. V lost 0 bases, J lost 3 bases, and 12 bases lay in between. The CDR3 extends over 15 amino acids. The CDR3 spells CASSYSFQEGYEQYF. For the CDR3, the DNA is TGTGCCAGCAGTTACTCTTTTCAGGAGGGCTACGAGCAGTACTTC.

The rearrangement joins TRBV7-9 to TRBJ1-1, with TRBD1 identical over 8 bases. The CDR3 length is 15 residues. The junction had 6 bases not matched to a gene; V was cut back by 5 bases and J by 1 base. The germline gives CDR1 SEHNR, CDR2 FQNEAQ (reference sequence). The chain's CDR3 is CASSPRTGQNTEAFF. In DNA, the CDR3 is TGTGCCAGCAGCCCCCGGACAGGGCAGAACACTGAAGCTTTCTTT.

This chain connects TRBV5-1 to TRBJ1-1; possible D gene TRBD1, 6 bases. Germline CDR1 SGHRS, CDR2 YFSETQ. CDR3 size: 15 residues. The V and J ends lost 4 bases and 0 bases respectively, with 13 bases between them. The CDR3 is CASSPGGLMNTEAFF. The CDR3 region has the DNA TGCGCCAGCAGCCCGGGGGGGCTAATGAACACTGAAGCTTTCTTT. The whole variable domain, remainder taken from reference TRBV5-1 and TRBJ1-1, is KAGVTQTPRYLIKTRGQQVTLSCSPISGHRSVSWYQQTPGQGLQFLFEYFSETQRNKGNFPGRFSGRQFSNSRSEMNVSTLELGDSALYLCASSPGGLMNTEAFFGQGTRLTVV.

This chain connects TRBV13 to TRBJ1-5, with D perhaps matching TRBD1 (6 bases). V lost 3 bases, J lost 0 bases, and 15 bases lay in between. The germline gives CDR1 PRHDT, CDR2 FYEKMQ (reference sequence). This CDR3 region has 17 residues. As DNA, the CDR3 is TGTGCCAGCAGCTTCGGTGGCAGGGGTAATAGCAATCAGCCCCAGCATTTT. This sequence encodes CASSFGGRGNSNQPQHF.

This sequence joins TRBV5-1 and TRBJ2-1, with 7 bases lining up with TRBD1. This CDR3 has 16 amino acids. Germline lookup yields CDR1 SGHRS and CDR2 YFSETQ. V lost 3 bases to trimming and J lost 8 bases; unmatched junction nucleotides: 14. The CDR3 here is CASSSPTGTATHEQFF. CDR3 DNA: TGCGCCAGCAGCTCCCCTACCGGGACAGCGACCCATGAGCAGTTCTTC.

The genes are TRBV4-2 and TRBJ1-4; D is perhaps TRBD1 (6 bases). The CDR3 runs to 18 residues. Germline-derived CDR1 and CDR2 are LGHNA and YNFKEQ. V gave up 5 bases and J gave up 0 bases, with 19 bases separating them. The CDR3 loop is CASSLGGLGRSTNEKLFF. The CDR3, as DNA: TGTGCCAGCAGCTTGGGGGGGCTGGGAAGGTCAACTAATGAAAAACTGTTTTTT.

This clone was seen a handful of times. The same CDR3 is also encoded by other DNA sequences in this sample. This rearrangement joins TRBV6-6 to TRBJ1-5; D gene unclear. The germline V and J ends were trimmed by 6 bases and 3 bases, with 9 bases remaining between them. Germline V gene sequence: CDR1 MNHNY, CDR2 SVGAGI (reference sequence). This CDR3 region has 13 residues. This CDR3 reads CASSGQDNQPQHF. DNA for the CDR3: TGTGCCAGCAGCGGCCAGGACAATCAGCCCCAGCATTTT.

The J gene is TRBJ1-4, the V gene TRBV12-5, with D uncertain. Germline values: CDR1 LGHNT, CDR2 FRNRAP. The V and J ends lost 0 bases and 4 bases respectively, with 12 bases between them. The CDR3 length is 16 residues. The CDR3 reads CASGLVIMGLNEKLFF. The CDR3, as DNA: TGTGCTAGTGGTTTGGTAATAATGGGCCTTAATGAAAAACTGTTTTTT.

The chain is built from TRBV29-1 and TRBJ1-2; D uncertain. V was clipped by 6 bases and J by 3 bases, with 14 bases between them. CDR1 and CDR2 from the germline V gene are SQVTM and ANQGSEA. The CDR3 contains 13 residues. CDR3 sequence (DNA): TGCAGCGTGGGAGGGCCCGGTCACTATGGCTACACCTTC. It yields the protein CSVGGPGHYGYTF.

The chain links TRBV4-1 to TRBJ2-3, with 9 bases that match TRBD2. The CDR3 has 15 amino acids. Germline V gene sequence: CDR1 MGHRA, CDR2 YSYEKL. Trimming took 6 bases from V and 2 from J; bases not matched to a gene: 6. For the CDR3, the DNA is TGCGCCAGCAGTCAAAAGGGACTAGCCACAGATACGCAGTATTTT. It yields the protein CASSQKGLATDTQYF.

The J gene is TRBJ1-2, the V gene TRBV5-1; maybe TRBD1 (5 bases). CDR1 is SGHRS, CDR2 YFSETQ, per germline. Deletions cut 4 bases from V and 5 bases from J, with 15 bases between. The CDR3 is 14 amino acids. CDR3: CASSGQGGKYGYTF. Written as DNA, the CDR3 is TGCGCCAGCAGCGGCCAGGGCGGAAAATATGGCTACACCTTC.

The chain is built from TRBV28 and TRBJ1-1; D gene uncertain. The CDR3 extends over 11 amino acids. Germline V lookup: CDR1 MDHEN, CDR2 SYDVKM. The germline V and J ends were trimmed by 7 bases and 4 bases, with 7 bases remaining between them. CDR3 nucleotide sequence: TGTGCCAGCATCCAGGCCACTGAAGCTTTCTTT. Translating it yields CASIQATEAFF.